Described below is a single T cell receptor beta chain sequence and its context. The target antigen is unknown. V was clipped by 2 bases and J by 6 bases, with 14 bases between them. CDR1 MNHEY and CDR2 SMNVEV come from the germline V gene (reference sequence). There are 14 residues in the CDR3. This entry belongs to a study of a mutant IDH1 vaccine in newly diagnosed glioma. Turning to the study itself: Earlier therapy was either radiotherapy, temozolomide, or both, and most got both.

Clones were sequenced by immunoSEQ multiplex PCR, and TCRdb holds only the in-frame ones, with some missing. The profile shows over 45,000 clones, approximately 80% of them singletons. Indicated time point: week 35, safety follow-up. Doses consisted of 300 ug of mutant IDH1 20-mer peptide each, paired with topical imiquimod. The material was PBMCs, obtained from a glioma patient whose treatment included an IDH1 peptide vaccine. The chain uses TRBV27 and TRBJ2-7; tentatively, D is TRBD2 (5 bases). This clonotype was sampled from a man aged 35-49 years with glioma. The CDR3 DNA reads as TGTGCCAGCAGTTTAAGTGGGAGTAGTCCCGAGCAGTACTTC. Translation: CASSLSGSSPEQYF.